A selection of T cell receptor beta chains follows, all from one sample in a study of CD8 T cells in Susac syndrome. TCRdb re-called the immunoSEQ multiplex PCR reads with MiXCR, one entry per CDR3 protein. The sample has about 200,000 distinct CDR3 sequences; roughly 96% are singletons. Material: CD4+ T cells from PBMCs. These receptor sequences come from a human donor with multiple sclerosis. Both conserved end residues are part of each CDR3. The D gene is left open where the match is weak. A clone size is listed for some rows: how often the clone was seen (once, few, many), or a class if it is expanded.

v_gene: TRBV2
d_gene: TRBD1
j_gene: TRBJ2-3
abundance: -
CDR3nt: TGTGCCAGCAGCCTTCAGGGGGCGAGCACAGATACGCAGTATTTT
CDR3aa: CASSLQGASTDTQYF

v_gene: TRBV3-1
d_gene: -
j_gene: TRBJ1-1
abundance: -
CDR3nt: TGTGCCAGCAGCCAACGTCGGGACACTGAAGCTTTCTTT
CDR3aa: CASSQRRDTEAFF

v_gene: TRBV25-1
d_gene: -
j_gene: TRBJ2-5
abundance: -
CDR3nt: TGTGCCAGCAGTGACCAAAAAGAGGTAGAGACCCAGTACTTC
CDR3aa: CASSDQKEVETQYF

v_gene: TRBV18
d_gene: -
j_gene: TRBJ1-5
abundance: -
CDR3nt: TGTGCCAGCTCATCCGTGGGGGTGGGGAATCAGCCCCAGCATTTT
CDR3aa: CASSSVGVGNQPQHF

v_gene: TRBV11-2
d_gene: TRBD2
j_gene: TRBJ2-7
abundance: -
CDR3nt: TGTGCCAGTCGCGGGAGGTTGAGGGAGCAGTACTTC
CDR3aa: CASRGRLREQYF

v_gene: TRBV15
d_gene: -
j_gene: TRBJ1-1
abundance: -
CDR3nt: TGTGCCACCAGCAGAGATAGGGGTGGGACTGAAGCTTTCTTT
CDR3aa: CATSRDRGGTEAFF

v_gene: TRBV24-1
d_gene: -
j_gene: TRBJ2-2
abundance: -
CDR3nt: TGTGCCACCAGTGACGCAGGGGCCACCGGGGAGCTGTTTTTT
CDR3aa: CATSDAGATGELFF

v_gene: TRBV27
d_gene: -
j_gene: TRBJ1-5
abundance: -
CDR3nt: TGTGCCAGCAGTTCACTAAGGTTAAGCAATCAGCCCCAGCATTTT
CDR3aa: CASSSLRLSNQPQHF

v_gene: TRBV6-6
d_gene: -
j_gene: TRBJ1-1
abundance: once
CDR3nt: TGTGCCAGCAGTTACCCAGACAGGAGGAACACTGAAGCTTTCTTT
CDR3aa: CASSYPDRRNTEAFF

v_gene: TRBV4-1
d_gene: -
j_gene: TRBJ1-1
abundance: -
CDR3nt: TGCGCCAGCAGTCGCAGCGATAACACTGAAGCTTTCTTT
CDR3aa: CASSRSDNTEAFF

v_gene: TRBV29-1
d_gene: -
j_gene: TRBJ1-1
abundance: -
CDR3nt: TGCAGCGTTGCGAACGACAGGTGGTCCACTGAAGCTTTCTTT
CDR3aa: CSVANDRWSTEAFF

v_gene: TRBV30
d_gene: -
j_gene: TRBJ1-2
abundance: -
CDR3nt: TGTGCCCATCAGGGGTCGAACTATGGCTACACCTTC
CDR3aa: CAHQGSNYGYTF

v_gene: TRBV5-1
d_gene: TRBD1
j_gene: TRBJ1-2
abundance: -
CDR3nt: TGCGCCAGCACCGGGACAGACGGACGCTATGGCTACACCTTC
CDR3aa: CASTGTDGRYGYTF

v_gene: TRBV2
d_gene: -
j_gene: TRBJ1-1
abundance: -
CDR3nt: TGTGCCAGCAGTGGGTCCGGGAACACTGAAGCTTTCTTT
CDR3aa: CASSGSGNTEAFF

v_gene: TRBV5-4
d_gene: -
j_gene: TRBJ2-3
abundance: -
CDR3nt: TGTGCCAGCACCCCTGCGATCTTAGACACAGATACGCAGTATTTT
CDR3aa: CASTPAILDTDTQYF

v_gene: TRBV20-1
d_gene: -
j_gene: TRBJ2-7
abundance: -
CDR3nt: TGCAGTGCTAGGGATTCCCGCGACTACTCCTACGAGCAGTACTTC
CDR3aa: CSARDSRDYSYEQYF

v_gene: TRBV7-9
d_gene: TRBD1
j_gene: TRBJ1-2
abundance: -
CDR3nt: TGTGCCAGCAGCTTAATACTACAGGGGGGCTACACCTTC
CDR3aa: CASSLILQGGYTF

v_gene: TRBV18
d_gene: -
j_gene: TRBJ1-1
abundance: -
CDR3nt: TGTGCCAGCTCCTGGGACTTGAACACTGAAGCTTTCTTT
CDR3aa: CASSWDLNTEAFF

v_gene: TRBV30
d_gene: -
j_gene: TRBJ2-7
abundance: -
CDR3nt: TGTGCCTGGAGTGTATTTCGGGACTCCTATTCCTACGAGCAGTACTTC
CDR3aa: CAWSVFRDSYSYEQYF

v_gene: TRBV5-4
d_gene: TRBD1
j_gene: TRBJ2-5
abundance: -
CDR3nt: TGTGCCAGCAGCTTCTGGGCAGGGGGAGAGACCCAGTACTTC
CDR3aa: CASSFWAGGETQYF

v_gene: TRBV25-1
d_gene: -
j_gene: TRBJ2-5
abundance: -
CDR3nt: TGTGCCAGCAGTGACCGCCGACAGCCGCAAGAGACCCAGTACTTC
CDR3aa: CASSDRRQPQETQYF

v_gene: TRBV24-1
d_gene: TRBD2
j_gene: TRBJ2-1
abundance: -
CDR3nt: TGTGCCACCAGTTTGTCCGGGACTAGAGGTGGCAATGAGCAGTTCTTC
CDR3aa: CATSLSGTRGGNEQFF

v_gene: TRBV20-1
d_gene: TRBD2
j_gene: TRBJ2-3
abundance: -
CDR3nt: TGCAGTGCAGGGAGCGGGAGCGTAGATACGCAGTATTTT
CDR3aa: CSAGSGSVDTQYF

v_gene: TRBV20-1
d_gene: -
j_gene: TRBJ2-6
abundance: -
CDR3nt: TGCAGTGCTCCCGACCTCTCTGGGGCCAACGTCCTGACTTTC
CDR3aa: CSAPDLSGANVLTF

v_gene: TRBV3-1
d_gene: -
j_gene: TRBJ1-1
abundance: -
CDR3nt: TGTGCCAGCAGCCAAGACAGTTTATCCACTGAAGCTTTCTTT
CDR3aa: CASSQDSLSTEAFF

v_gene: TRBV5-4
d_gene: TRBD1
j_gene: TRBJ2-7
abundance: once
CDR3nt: TGTGCCAGCAGGGACAGGGGGAAAAGCTACGAGCAGTACTTC
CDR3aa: CASRDRGKSYEQYF

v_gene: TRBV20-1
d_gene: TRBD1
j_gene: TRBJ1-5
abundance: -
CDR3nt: TGCAGCTCCGGGACAGGGGAAGGGCAGCCCCAGCATTTT
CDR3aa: CSSGTGEGQPQHF

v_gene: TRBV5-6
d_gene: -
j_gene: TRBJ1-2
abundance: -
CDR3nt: TGTGCCAGCAGCTTGGTAGGGGACCACTATGGCTACACCTTC
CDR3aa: CASSLVGDHYGYTF

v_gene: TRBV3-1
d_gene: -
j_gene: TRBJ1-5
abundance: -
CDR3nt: TGTGCCAGCAGCCAGGGACATAGCAATCAGCCCCAGCATTTT
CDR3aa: CASSQGHSNQPQHF

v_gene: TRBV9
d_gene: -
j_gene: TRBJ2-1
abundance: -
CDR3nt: TGTGCCAGCAGCTCCTTTCGGGATGAGCAGTTCTTC
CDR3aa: CASSSFRDEQFF

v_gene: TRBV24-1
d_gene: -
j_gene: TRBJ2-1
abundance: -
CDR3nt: TGTGCCACCAGTGATCCGCTAGTAGGCAATGAGCAGTTCTTC
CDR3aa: CATSDPLVGNEQFF

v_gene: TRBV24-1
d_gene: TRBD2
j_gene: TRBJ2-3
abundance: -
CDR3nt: TGTGCCACCAGTGATTTGAGCCGACTAGCGGGAGGGTCCGATACGCAGTATTTT
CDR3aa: CATSDLSRLAGGSDTQYF

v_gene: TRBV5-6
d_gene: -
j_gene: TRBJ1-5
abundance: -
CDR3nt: TGTGCCAGCAGTTCTACCCGGGGGTCTCAGCCCCAGCATTTT
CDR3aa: CASSSTRGSQPQHF

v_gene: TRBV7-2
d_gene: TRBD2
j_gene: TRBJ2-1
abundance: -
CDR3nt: TGTGCCAGCAGCTTAGGACTAGCGGACCGGGGCGAGCAGTTCTTC
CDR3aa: CASSLGLADRGEQFF

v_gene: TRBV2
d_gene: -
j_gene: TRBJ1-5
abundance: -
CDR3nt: TGTGCCAGCAGTGAAGCAGGGGGGCCCCAGCATTTT
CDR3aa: CASSEAGGPQHF

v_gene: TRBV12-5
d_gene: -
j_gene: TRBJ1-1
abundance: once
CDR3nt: TGTGCTAGTGCTCGCCCGGGACACCTTTTGACGGGCACTGAAGCTTTCTTT
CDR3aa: CASARPGHLLTGTEAFF

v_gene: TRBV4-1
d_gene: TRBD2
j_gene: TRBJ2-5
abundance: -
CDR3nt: TGCGCCAGCAGCCAAGATCGGGGAGGGGTAGGAGAGACCCAGTACTTC
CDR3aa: CASSQDRGGVGETQYF

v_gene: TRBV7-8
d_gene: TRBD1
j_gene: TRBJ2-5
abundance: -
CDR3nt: TGTGCCGGTTCACAGGGGGCCCGCGAGACCCAGTACTTC
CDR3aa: CAGSQGARETQYF

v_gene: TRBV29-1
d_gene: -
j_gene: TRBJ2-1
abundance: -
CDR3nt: TGCAGCGCTGGCGGGAAAAGATCGGGGGCCTACAATGAGCAGTTCTTC
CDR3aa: CSAGGKRSGAYNEQFF

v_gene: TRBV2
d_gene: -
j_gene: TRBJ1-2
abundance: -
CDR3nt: TGTGCCAGCAGTCCTCGGGACAAATTGCTGGGAGGCTACACCTTC
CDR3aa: CASSPRDKLLGGYTF

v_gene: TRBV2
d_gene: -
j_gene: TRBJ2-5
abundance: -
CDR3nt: TGTGCCAGCATCCCACCCAGTCTGCAAGAGACCCAGTACTTC
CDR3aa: CASIPPSLQETQYF

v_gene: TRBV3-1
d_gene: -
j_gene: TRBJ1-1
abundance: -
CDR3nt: TGTGCCAGCAGCCAAGACTACATGAACACTGAAGCTTTCTTT
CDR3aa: CASSQDYMNTEAFF

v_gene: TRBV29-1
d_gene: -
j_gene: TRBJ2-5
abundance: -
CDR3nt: TGCAGCGTTGGCGCCCCGCGAGAGACCCAGTACTTC
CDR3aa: CSVGAPRETQYF

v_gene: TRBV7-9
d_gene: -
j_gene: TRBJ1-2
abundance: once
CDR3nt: TGTGCCAGCAGCTCTACTGTGGGCTACACCTTC
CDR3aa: CASSSTVGYTF

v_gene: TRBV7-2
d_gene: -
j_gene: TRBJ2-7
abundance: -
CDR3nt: TGTGCCAGCAGCCCAGGACGGGTTCTTGCGGCCTACGAGCAGTACTTC
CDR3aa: CASSPGRVLAAYEQYF

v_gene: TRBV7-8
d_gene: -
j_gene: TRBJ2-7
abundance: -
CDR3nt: TGTGCCAGCAGCACCCGTCCCCAAATCTCCCACGAGCAGTACTTC
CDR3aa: CASSTRPQISHEQYF

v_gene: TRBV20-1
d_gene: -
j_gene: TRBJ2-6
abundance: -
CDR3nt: TGCAGTGCTAGCCTGAGGGCCCACTCTGGGGCCAACGTCCTGACTTTC
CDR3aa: CSASLRAHSGANVLTF

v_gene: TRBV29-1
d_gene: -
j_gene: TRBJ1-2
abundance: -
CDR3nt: TGCAGCGCGGGGGTATGGGTCTTCGGCTACACCTTC
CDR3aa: CSAGVWVFGYTF

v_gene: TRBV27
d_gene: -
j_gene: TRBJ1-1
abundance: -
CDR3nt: TGTGCCAGCAGTTTAGAGGCCGGATTGAACACTGAAGCTTTCTTT
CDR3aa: CASSLEAGLNTEAFF

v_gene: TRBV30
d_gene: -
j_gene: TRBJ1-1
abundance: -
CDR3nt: TGTGCCTGGAAGGCGGGGGCCCGGGGCACTGAAGCTTTCTTT
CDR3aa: CAWKAGARGTEAFF